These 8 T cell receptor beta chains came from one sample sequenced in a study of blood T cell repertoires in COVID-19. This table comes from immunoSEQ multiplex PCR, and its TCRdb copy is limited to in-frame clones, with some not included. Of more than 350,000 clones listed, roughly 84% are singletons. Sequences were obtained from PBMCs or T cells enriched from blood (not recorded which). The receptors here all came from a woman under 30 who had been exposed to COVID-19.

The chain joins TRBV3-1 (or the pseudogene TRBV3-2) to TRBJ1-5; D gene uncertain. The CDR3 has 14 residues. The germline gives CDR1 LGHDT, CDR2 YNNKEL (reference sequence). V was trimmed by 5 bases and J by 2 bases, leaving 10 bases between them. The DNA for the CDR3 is TGTGCCAGCAGCTACACGAGGGGCAATCAGCCCCAGCATTTT. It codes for CASSYTRGNQPQHF.

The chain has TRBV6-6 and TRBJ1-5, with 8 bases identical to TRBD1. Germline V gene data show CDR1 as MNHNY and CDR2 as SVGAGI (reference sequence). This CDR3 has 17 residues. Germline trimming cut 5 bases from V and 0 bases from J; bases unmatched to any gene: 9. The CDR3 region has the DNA TGTGCCAGCAGTCCCCGGGACAGGTTCTATAGCAATCAGCCCCAGCATTTT. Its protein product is CASSPRDRFYSNQPQHF.

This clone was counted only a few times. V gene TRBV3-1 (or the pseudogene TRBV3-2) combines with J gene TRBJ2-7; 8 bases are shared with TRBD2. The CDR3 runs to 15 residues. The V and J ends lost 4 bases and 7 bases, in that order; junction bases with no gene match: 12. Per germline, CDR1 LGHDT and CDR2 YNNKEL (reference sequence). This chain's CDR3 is CASSRHPGLEEEQYF. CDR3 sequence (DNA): TGTGCCAGCAGCCGTCACCCGGGACTAGAGGAAGAGCAGTACTTC.

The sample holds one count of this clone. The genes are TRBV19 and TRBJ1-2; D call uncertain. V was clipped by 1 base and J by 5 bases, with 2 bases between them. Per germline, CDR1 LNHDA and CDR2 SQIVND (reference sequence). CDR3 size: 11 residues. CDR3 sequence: CASSIAYGYTF. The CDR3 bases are TGTGCCAGTAGTATAGCATATGGCTACACCTTC. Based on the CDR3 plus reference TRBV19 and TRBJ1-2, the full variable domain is DGGITQSPKYLFRKEGQNVTLSCEQNLNHDAMYWYRQDPGQGLRLIYYSQIVNDFQKGDIAEGYSVSREKKESFPLTVTSAQKNPTAFYLCASSIAYGYTFGSGTRLTVV.

The CDR3 loop is CASSRDSMNTEAFF. The CDR3 DNA reads as TGTGCCAGCAGCCGGGACAGCATGAACACTGAAGCTTTCTTT. The rearrangement uses TRBV28 and TRBJ1-1; 7 bases agree with TRBD1. Germline loops: CDR1 MDHEN, CDR2 SYDVKM. J was trimmed by 0 bases and V by 6 bases; bases with no gene match: 4. This CDR3 is 14 amino acids long.

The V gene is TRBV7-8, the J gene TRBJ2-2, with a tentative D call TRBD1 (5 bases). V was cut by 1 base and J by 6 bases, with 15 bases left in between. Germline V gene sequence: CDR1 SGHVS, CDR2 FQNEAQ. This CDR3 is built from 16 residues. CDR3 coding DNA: TGTGCCAGCAGCTTAGAACCCAGGGCCTCTTCCGGGGAGCTGTTTTTT. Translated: CASSLEPRASSGELFF.

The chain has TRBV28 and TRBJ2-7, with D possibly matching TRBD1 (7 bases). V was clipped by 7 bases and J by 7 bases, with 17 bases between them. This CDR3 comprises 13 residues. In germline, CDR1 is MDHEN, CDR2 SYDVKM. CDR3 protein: CASMARGVGEQYF. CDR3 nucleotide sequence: TGTGCCAGCATGGCCAGGGGGGTGGGGGAGCAGTACTTC.

The CDR3 loop is CASSLGDRVVASYEQYF. CDR3 in DNA: TGTGCCAGCAGCTTAGGAGACAGGGTCGTCGCATCCTACGAGCAGTACTTC. The V call is TRBV7-9, the J call TRBJ2-7; 7 bases line up with TRBD1. V lost 1 base and J lost 1; bases outside the gene matches: 10. CDR1 is SEHNR, CDR2 FQNEAQ, per germline (reference sequence). CDR3 length equals 17 residues.